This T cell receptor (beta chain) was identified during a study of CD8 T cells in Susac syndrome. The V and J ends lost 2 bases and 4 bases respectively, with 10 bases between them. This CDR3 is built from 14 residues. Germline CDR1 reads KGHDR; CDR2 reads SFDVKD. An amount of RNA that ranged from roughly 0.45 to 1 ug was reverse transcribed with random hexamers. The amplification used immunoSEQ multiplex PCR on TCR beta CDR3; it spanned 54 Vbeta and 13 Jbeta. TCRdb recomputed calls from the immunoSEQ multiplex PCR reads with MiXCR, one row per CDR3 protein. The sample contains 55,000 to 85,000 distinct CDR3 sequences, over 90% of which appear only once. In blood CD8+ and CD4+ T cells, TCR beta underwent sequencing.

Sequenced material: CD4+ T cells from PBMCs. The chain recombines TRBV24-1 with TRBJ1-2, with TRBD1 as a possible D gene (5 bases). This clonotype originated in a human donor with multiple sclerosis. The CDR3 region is CATSDSRDLYGYTF. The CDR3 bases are TGTGCCACCAGTGATTCCCGGGACCTCTATGGCTACACCTTC.